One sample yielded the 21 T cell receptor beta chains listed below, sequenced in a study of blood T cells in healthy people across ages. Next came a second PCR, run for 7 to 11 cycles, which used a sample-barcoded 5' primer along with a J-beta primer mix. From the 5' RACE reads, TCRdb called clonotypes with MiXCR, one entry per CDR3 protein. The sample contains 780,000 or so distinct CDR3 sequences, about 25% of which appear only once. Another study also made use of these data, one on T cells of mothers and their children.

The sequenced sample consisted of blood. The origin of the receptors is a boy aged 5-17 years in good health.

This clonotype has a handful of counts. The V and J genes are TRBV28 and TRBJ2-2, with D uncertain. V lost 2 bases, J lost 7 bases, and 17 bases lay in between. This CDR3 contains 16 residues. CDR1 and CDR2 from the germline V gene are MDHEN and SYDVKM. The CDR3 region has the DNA TGTGCCAGCAGTTTAGGCAGTGCCCTTTGGAACGGGGAGCTGTTTTTT. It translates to CASSLGSALWNGELFF.

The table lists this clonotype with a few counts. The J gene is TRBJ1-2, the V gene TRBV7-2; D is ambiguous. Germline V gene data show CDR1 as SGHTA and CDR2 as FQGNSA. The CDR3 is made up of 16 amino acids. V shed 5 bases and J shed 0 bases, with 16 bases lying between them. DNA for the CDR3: TGTGCCAGCAGCACATATGAACCCGAAGCTAACTATGGCTACACCTTC. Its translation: CASSTYEPEANYGYTF.

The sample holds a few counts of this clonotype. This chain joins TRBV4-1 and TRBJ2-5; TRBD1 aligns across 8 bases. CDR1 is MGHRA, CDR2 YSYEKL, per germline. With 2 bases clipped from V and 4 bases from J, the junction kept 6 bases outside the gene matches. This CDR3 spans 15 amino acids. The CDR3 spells CASSQPDRDGETQYF. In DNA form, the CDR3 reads TGCGCCAGCAGCCAACCGGACAGGGATGGAGAGACCCAGTACTTC.

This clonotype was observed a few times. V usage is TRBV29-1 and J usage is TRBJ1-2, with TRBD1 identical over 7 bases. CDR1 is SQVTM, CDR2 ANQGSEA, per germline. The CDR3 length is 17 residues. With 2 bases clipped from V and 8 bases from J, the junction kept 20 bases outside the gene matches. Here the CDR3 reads CSVEPTGSTGNGFGYTF. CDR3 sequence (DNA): TGCAGCGTTGAACCGACAGGGTCGACTGGGAATGGATTCGGCTACACCTTC.

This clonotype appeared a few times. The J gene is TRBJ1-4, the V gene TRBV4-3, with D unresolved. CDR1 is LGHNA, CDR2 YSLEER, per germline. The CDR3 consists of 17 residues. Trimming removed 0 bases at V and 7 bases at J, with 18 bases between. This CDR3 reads CASSQDYRQREGEKLFF. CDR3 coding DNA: TGCGCCAGCAGCCAAGATTATAGGCAGAGAGAGGGTGAAAAACTGTTTTTT.

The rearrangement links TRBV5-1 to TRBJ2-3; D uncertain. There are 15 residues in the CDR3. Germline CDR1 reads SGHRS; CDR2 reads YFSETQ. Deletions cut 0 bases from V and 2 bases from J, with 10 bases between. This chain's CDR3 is CASSLDRHYTDTQYF. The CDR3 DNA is TGCGCCAGCAGCTTGGATAGACACTACACAGATACGCAGTATTTT.

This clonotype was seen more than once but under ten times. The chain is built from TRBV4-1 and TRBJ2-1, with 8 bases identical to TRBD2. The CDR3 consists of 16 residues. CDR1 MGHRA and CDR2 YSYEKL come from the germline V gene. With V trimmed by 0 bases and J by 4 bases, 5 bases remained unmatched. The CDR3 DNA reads TGCGCCAGCAGCCAAGATCCAAGCGGGAGATACAATGAGCAGTTCTTC. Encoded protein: CASSQDPSGRYNEQFF.

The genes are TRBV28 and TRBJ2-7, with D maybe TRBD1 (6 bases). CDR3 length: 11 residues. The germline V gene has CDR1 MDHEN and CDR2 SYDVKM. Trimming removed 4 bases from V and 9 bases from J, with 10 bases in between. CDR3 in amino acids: CASSSGDRQYF. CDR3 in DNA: TGTGCCAGCAGTTCAGGGGATCGGCAGTACTTC. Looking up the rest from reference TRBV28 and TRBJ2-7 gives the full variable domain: DVKVTQSSRYLVKRTGEKVFLECVQDMDHENMFWYRQDPGLGLRLIYFSYDVKMKEKGDIPEGYSVSREKKERFSLILESASTNQTSMYLCASSSGDRQYFGPGTRLTVT.

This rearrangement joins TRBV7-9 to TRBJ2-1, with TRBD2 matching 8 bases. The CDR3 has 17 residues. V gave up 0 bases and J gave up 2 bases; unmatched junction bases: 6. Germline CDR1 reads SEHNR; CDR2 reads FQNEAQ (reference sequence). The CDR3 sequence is CASSLAPGGGAYNEQFF. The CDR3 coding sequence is TGTGCCAGCAGCTTAGCGCCGGGAGGGGGGGCCTACAATGAGCAGTTCTTC.

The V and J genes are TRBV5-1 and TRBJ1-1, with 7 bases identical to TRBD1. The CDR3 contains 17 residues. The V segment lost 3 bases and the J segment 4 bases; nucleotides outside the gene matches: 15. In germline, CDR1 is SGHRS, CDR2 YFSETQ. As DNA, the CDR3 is TGCGCCAGCAGCTCACCCAAGTCGACAGGGTTTAGCACTGAAGCTTTCTTT. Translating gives CASSSPKSTGFSTEAFF.

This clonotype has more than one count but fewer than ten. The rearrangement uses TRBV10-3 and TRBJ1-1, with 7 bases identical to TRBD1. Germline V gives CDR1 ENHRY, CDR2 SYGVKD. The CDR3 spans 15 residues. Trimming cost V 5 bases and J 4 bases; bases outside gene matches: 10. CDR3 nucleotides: TGTGCCATCAGTTCGAGAACAGGGGTAGGCACTGAAGCTTTCTTT. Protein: CAISSRTGVGTEAFF.

CDR3 nucleotides: TGCGCCAGCAGCTGGGATCTGGGACAAGGGGGATACTACGAGCAGTACTTC. Translation: CASSWDLGQGGYYEQYF. The chain links TRBV4-1 to TRBJ2-7; D might be TRBD1 (6 bases). CDR1 is MGHRA and CDR2 is YSYEKL in the germline V gene. V lost 5 bases, J lost 3 bases, and 23 bases lay in between. This CDR3 is built from 17 residues.

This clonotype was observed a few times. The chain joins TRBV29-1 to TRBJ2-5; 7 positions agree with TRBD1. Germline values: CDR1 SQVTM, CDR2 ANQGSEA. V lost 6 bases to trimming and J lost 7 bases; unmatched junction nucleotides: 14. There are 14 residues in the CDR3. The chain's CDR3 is CSVRRDSTEGTQYF. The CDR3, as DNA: TGCAGCGTGCGCCGGGACAGCACTGAGGGGACCCAGTACTTC.

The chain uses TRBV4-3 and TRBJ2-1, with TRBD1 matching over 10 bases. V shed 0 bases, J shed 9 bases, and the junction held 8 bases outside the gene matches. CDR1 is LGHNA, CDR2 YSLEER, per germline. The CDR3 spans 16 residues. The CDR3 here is CASSQDLDRGYVEQFF. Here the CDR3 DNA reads TGCGCCAGCAGCCAAGATCTGGACAGGGGGTATGTTGAGCAGTTCTTC.

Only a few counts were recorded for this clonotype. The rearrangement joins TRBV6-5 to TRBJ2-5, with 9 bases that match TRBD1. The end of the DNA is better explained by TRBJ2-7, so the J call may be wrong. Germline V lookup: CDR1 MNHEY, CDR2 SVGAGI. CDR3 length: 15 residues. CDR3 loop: CASSHWGQGAYEQYF. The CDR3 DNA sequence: TGTGCCAGCAGTCACTGGGGACAGGGTGCCTACGAGCAGTACTTC.

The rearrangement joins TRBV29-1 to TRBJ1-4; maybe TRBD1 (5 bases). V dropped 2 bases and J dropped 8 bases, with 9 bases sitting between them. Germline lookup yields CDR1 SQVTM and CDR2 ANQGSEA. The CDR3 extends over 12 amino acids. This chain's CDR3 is CSVEIKGEKLFF. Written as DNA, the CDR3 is TGCAGCGTTGAAATCAAGGGGGAAAAACTGTTTTTT. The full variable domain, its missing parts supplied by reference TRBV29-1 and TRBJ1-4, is SAVISQKPSRDICQRGTSLTIQCQVDSQVTMMFWYRQQPGQSLTLIATANQGSEATYESGFVIDKFPISRPNLTFSTLTVSNMSPEDSSIYLCSVEIKGEKLFFGSGTQLSVL.

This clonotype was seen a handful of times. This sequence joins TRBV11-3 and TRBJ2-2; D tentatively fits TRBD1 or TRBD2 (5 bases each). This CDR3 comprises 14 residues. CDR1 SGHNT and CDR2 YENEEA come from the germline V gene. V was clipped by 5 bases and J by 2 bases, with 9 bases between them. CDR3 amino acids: CASSMGPNTGELFF. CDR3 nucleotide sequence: TGTGCCAGCAGCATGGGACCAAACACCGGGGAGCTGTTTTTT.

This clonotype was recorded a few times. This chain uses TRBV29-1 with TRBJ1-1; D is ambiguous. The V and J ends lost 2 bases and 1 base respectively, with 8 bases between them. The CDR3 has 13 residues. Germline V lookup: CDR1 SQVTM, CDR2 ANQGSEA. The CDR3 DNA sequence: TGCAGCGTTGAACAAGGCAAGAACACTGAAGCTTTCTTT. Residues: CSVEQGKNTEAFF. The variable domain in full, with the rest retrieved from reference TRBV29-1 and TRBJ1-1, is SAVISQKPSRDICQRGTSLTIQCQVDSQVTMMFWYRQQPGQSLTLIATANQGSEATYESGFVIDKFPISRPNLTFSTLTVSNMSPEDSSIYLCSVEQGKNTEAFFGQGTRLTVV.

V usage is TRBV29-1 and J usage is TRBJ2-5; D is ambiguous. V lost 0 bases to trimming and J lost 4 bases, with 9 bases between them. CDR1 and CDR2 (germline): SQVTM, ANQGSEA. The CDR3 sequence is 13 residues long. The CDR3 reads CSVEDNWSETQYF. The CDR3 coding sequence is TGCAGCGTTGAAGATAATTGGTCAGAGACCCAGTACTTC.

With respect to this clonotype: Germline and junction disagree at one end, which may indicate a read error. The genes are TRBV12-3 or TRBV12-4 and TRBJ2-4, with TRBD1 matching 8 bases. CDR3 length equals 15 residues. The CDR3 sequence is CASSRTQGVQNIQYF. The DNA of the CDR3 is TGTGCTAGCAGTCGCACACAGGGGGTCCAAAACATTCAGTACTTC.

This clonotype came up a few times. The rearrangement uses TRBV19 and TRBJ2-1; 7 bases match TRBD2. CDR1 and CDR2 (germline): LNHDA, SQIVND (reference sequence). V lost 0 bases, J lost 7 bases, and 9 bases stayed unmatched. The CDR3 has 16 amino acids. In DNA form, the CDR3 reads TGTGCCAGTAGTATAGATTCGGGGGAGGGCCGAAATGAGCAGTTCTTC. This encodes CASSIDSGEGRNEQFF.